These 32 T cell receptor beta chains originate from one sample sequenced in a study of blood T cell repertoires in COVID-19. The table came from immunoSEQ multiplex PCR; TCRdb's copy has only in-frame clones and leaves some out. Here the sample spans roughly 300,000 clones, 70% to 90% being singletons. The sequencing input was PBMCs or T cells enriched from blood (not recorded which). The receptors were sampled from a woman in her twenties or thirties who had recovered from COVID-19.

The chain employs TRBV4-1 and TRBJ2-7; no clear D gene. The length of the CDR3 is 16 residues. The germline CDR1 and CDR2 sequences are MGHRA and YSYEKL. Trimming pared 0 bases from V and 2 bases from J, leaving 14 bases between. The chain's CDR3 is CASSQDRGGYPYEQYF. CDR3 DNA sequence: TGCGCCAGCAGCCAAGATAGAGGCGGCTATCCCTACGAGCAGTACTTC.

This rearrangement joins TRBV7-9 to TRBJ1-3, with D possibly TRBD1 on 5 matching bases. Germline-derived CDR1 and CDR2 are SEHNR and FQNEAQ (reference sequence). The length of the CDR3 is 14 residues. V was cut by 5 bases and J by 2 bases, with 10 bases left in between. The CDR3 sequence is CASSPDRPGNTIYF. For the CDR3, the DNA is TGTGCCAGCAGCCCCGACAGACCTGGAAACACCATATATTTT.

This chain links TRBV10-3 with TRBJ2-7; the D gene is possibly TRBD2 (7 bases). CDR1 ENHRY and CDR2 SYGVKD come from the germline V gene. The CDR3 extends over 15 amino acids. The V end lost 10 bases, the J end lost 0 bases, and 19 bases lay between the germline ends. The CDR3: CATKEEGGFSYEQYF. CDR3 bases: TGTGCCACCAAAGAGGAGGGGGGGTTCTCCTACGAGCAGTACTTC.

This clone was recorded once. The V and J genes are TRBV28 and TRBJ2-5; D uncertain. The CDR3 consists of 14 residues. Trimming removed 5 bases at V and 0 bases at J, with 10 bases between. CDR1 is MDHEN and CDR2 is SYDVKM in the germline V gene. CDR3 region: CASSSPWYQETQYF. For the CDR3, the DNA is TGTGCCAGCAGTAGCCCCTGGTACCAAGAGACCCAGTACTTC.

The rearrangement uses TRBV13 and TRBJ1-3; TRBD1 agrees at 9 bases. V was clipped by 2 bases and J by 7 bases; unmatched bases: 9. Germline loops: CDR1 PRHDT, CDR2 FYEKMQ (reference sequence). The CDR3 is 16 amino acids. CDR3 nucleotide sequence: TGTGCCAGCAGCTTACGCAGGGACAGGGATTGGAACACCATATATTTT. Amino acid sequence: CASSLRRDRDWNTIYF. The full variable domain, its missing parts supplied by reference TRBV13 and TRBJ1-3, is AAGVIQSPRHLIKEKRETATLKCYPIPRHDTVYWYQQGPGQDPQFLISFYEKMQSDKGSIPDRFSAQQFSDYHSELNMSSLELGDSALYFCASSLRRDRDWNTIYFGEGSWLTVV.

V is TRBV10-1 and J is TRBJ2-7; D uncertain. The V end was cut by 5 bases, the J end by 1 base, with 3 bases between. The CDR3 totals 11 residues. In germline, CDR1 is WNHNN, CDR2 SYGVQD (reference sequence). CDR3: CASSRSYEQYF. CDR3 nucleotides: TGCGCCAGCAGTCGTTCCTACGAGCAGTACTTC.

This chain's CDR3 is CASSLPGQRRPEKLFF. The CDR3 nucleotides are TGTGCCAGCAGCCTACCGGGACAGCGGCGGCCGGAAAAACTGTTTTTT. The rearrangement links TRBV7-6 to TRBJ1-4; 7 positions match TRBD1. The CDR3 has 16 residues. Germline V gene sequence: CDR1 SGHVS, CDR2 FNYEAQ. V was pared by 5 bases and J by 8 bases, with 14 bases of the junction left unmatched.

This sequence joins TRBV5-1 and TRBJ2-7; 11 nucleotides align to TRBD1. In germline, CDR1 is SGHRS, CDR2 YFSETQ. V lost 0 bases and J lost 5; bases outside the gene matches: 4. The CDR3 extends over 15 amino acids. CDR3 protein: CASSLGGDRGDEQYF. DNA of the CDR3: TGCGCCAGCAGCTTGGGAGGGGACAGGGGGGACGAGCAGTACTTC.

The chain joins TRBV5-4 to TRBJ1-1; D is perhaps TRBD1 (6 bases). The CDR3 is 15 amino acids. V shed 0 bases and J shed 4 bases, with 13 bases lying between them. The germline V gene has CDR1 SGHNT and CDR2 YYREEE (reference sequence). The CDR3 loop reads CASSLVQGQGTEAFF. CDR3 DNA: TGTGCCAGCAGCTTGGTCCAGGGGCAGGGCACTGAAGCTTTCTTT.

V gene TRBV7-3 combines with J gene TRBJ2-5, with 9 bases fitting TRBD1. V shed 2 bases, J shed 5 bases, and the junction held 6 bases outside the gene matches. The CDR3 length is 15 residues. Per germline, CDR1 SGHTA and CDR2 FQGTGA. The CDR3 sequence is CASSLGTGYMETQYF. CDR3 in DNA: TGTGCCAGCAGCTTAGGGACAGGGTACATGGAGACCCAGTACTTC. Together with reference TRBV7-3 and TRBJ2-5, the CDR3 gives the full variable domain: GAGVSQTPSNKVTEKGKYVELRCDPISGHTALYWYRQSLGQGPEFLIYFQGTGAADDSGLPNDRFFAVRPEGSVSTLKIQRTERGDSAVYLCASSLGTGYMETQYFGPGTRLLVL.

The chain recombines TRBV7-8 with TRBJ1-5; 7 positions match TRBD1. CDR3 length: 15 residues. CDR1 SGHVS and CDR2 FQNEAQ come from the germline V gene. Trimming took 5 bases from V and 5 from J; bases not matched to a gene: 9. In DNA, the CDR3 is TGTGCCAGCAGCGGAGAGTTTACAGGGGATCAGCCCCAGCATTTT. Its translation is CASSGEFTGDQPQHF.

The chain is built from TRBV30 and TRBJ1-2; the match to TRBD1 covers 10 bases. The CDR3 runs 15 residues. The V segment lost 2 bases and the J segment 7 bases; nucleotides outside the gene matches: 10. CDR1 GTSNPN and CDR2 SVGIG come from the germline V gene (reference sequence). CDR3 DNA sequence: TGTGCCTGGAGTAAGACAGGGGGCGGCCAAACTGGCTACACCTTC. It codes for CAWSKTGGGQTGYTF.

The chain has TRBV6-5 and TRBJ1-2, with D possibly being TRBD1 (5 bases). Germline CDR1 reads MNHEY; CDR2 reads SVGAGI. V lost 0 bases to trimming and J lost 5 bases, with 10 bases between them. The CDR3 covers 14 residues. In DNA form, the CDR3 reads TGTGCCAGCAGTTACTCAAGGGGCTGGTATGGCTACACCTTC. Its translation is CASSYSRGWYGYTF.

V usage is TRBV28 and J usage is TRBJ1-4; a possible D gene is TRBD1 (6 bases). The V end was cut by 4 bases, the J end by 2 bases, with 11 bases between. CDR3 size: 15 residues. Per the germline V gene, CDR1 is MDHEN and CDR2 is SYDVKM. CDR3: CASSSTGWTNEKLFF. CDR3 in DNA: TGTGCCAGCAGTTCTACAGGGTGGACTAATGAAAAACTGTTTTTT.

This clone showed up just once. The rearrangement uses TRBV28 and TRBJ1-1, with D unresolved. The germline V gene has CDR1 MDHEN and CDR2 SYDVKM. This CDR3 has 11 residues. V lost 6 bases to trimming and J lost 1 base, with 3 bases between them. The CDR3 loop is CASSRNTEAFF. The CDR3 DNA follows: TGTGCCAGCAGCCGGAACACTGAAGCTTTCTTT.

This clone was recorded a few times. V is TRBV5-4 and J is TRBJ2-7, with 9 bases aligning to TRBD1. There are 13 residues in the CDR3. Germline lookup yields CDR1 SGHNT and CDR2 YYREEE (reference sequence). After removal of 4 bases from V and 7 bases from J, the junction contained 6 bases not matched to a gene. CDR3 DNA: TGTGCCAGCAGCCTGGACAGGGGAGAAGAGCAGTACTTC. This encodes CASSLDRGEEQYF.

CDR3 in DNA: TGTGCCAGCAGTCCCGAGCCCCCACAGGGGAGATCCTACGAGCAGTACTTC. Translation: CASSPEPPQGRSYEQYF. The chain employs TRBV6-6 and TRBJ2-7; 7 nucleotides agree with TRBD1. Germline V CDR1 and CDR2: MNHNY, SVGAGI (reference sequence). The ends lost 5 bases at V and 1 base at J; junction bases unmatched: 14. The length of the CDR3 is 17 residues.

This sequence joins TRBV19 and TRBJ2-1; 7 nucleotides align to TRBD2. V shed 9 bases, J shed 2 bases, and the junction held 10 bases outside the gene matches. This CDR3 comprises 15 residues. Germline CDR1 LNHDA, CDR2 SQIVND (reference sequence). The CDR3 loop reads CASTKDAGAYNEQFF. CDR3 bases: TGTGCCAGCACCAAGGACGCGGGGGCCTACAATGAGCAGTTCTTC.

This rearrangement joins TRBV25-1 to TRBJ1-1; TRBD1 matches at 9 bases. J was trimmed by 3 bases and V by 8 bases; bases with no gene match: 4. The CDR3 spans 13 residues. Germline V gene sequence: CDR1 MGHDK, CDR2 SYGVNS. CDR3 DNA sequence: TGTGCCAGCCGGGACAGGGAGGACACTGAAGCTTTCTTT. Its translation: CASRDREDTEAFF. The whole variable domain, remainder taken from reference TRBV25-1 and TRBJ1-1, is EADIYQTPRYLVIGTGKKITLECSQTMGHDKMYWYQQDPGMELHLIHYSYGVNSTEKGDLSSESTVSRIRTEHFPLTLESARPSHTSQYLCASRDREDTEAFFGQGTRLTVV.

This clone came up once. The V gene is TRBV30, the J gene TRBJ2-2; 9 bases align to TRBD2. The CDR3 covers 15 residues. Trimming at V came to 0 bases and at J to 5 bases, leaving 4 bases not matched to a gene. Germline V CDR1 and CDR2: GTSNPN, SVGIG (reference sequence). The CDR3 reads CAWSVLRGGTGELFF. The CDR3 DNA reads as TGTGCCTGGAGTGTACTGCGGGGGGGAACCGGGGAGCTGTTTTTT.

The chain joins TRBV20-1 to TRBJ2-2, with 14 bases identical to TRBD2. This CDR3 has 17 amino acids. Germline V gene data show CDR1 as DFQATT and CDR2 as SNEGSKA (reference sequence). The V and J ends lost 3 bases and 1 base, in that order; junction bases with no gene match: 4. The CDR3 DNA sequence: TGCAGTGCTAGTCGACTAGCGGGGGGGCTGAACACCGGGGAGCTGTTTTTT. It encodes CSASRLAGGLNTGELFF.

The chain carries TRBV15 and TRBJ2-3; 7 nucleotides agree with TRBD2. With 0 bases clipped from V and 2 bases from J, the junction kept 5 bases outside the gene matches. From germline, CDR1 is LNHNV and CDR2 YYDKDF (reference sequence). The CDR3 length is 16 residues. CDR3 nucleotides: TGTGCCACCAGCAGAGAACTAGCGATCTACACAGATACGCAGTATTTT. It translates to CATSRELAIYTDTQYF. The complete variable domain, with remaining parts taken from reference TRBV15 and TRBJ2-3, reads DAMVIQNPRYQVTQFGKPVTLSCSQTLNHNVMYWYQQKSSQAPKLLFHYYDKDFNNEADTPDNFQSRRPNTSFCFLDIRSPGLGDTAMYLCATSRELAIYTDTQYFGPGTRLTVL.

The chain has TRBV10-3 and TRBJ1-1; 7 bases are a match to TRBD1. Germline trimming cut 7 bases from V and 4 bases from J; bases unmatched to any gene: 9. The CDR3 loop spans 14 amino acids. The germline gives CDR1 ENHRY, CDR2 SYGVKD. This chain's CDR3 is CAITQDRQPTEAFF. For the CDR3, the DNA is TGTGCCATCACCCAGGACAGGCAACCCACTGAAGCTTTCTTT.

This chain links TRBV19 with TRBJ2-1; 11 bases line up with TRBD1. The CDR3 spans 13 residues. CDR1 and CDR2 (germline): LNHDA, SQIVND (reference sequence). V shed 9 bases, J shed 9 bases, and the junction held 7 bases outside the gene matches. The CDR3 loop reads CASVRDRGTEQFF. The CDR3 region has the DNA TGTGCCAGCGTCCGGGACAGGGGGACTGAGCAGTTCTTC.

The J gene is TRBJ2-5, the V gene TRBV6-6; 11 bases are a match to TRBD2. The V and J ends lost 5 bases and 4 bases, in that order; junction bases with no gene match: 9. Germline V gene lookup returns CDR1 MNHNY and CDR2 SVGAGI (reference sequence). CDR3 length: 16 residues. CDR3 in amino acids: CASSRGLAGRGETQYF. In DNA, the CDR3 is TGTGCCAGCAGTCGCGGACTAGCGGGCAGAGGAGAGACCCAGTACTTC.

V usage is TRBV5-8 and J usage is TRBJ2-5; a weak D match, TRBD1 (6 bases). Germline CDR1 SGHTS, CDR2 YDEGEE. V lost 6 bases and J lost 7, with 16 bases in between. This CDR3 has 13 amino acids. CDR3 DNA: TGTGCCAGCAACCCCGCAGGGACAATGACCCAGTACTTC. This gives the protein CASNPAGTMTQYF.

This clone has a handful of counts. The chain combines TRBV5-1 with TRBJ1-4; TRBD1 aligns across 8 bases. The CDR3 consists of 16 residues. Germline-derived CDR1 and CDR2 are SGHRS and YFSETQ. The V gene end was trimmed by 2 bases and the J gene end by 6 bases; junction bases not matched to a gene: 9. CDR3 in amino acids: CASSFLRPGQDEKLFF. Here the CDR3 DNA reads TGCGCCAGCAGCTTCTTACGGCCGGGACAGGATGAAAAACTGTTTTTT.

The chain recombines TRBV28 with TRBJ1-2; D not resolved. The V gene lost 6 bases and the J gene lost 7 bases, with 21 bases spanning the gap. The CDR3 totals 15 residues. CDR1 is MDHEN and CDR2 is SYDVKM in the germline V gene. This CDR3 reads CASSLRELGLGGYTF. The CDR3 DNA sequence: TGTGCCAGCAGCCTTCGGGAGCTGGGTCTTGGTGGCTACACCTTC.

V usage is TRBV7-2 and J usage is TRBJ1-1; maybe TRBD1 (6 bases). The CDR3 is 12 amino acids. The germline V gene encodes CDR1 SGHTA and CDR2 FQGNSA. V was pared by 10 bases and J by 7 bases, with 16 bases between. The CDR3 coding sequence is TGTGCCACCCTTGGGGGCTTGAATGAAGCTTTCTTT. Its protein is CATLGGLNEAFF.

The chain combines TRBV24-1 with TRBJ1-2, with D unclear. In germline, CDR1 is KGHDR, CDR2 SFDVKD. The CDR3 has 14 amino acids. Trimming left V 6 bases short and J 5 bases short, with 15 bases between. Written as DNA, the CDR3 is TGTGCCACCAGTCCTCGAACTAGCCCTTATGGCTACACCTTC. Protein product: CATSPRTSPYGYTF.

The V and J genes are TRBV5-5 and TRBJ1-1; the D gene is possibly TRBD1 (5 bases). CDR1 is SGHKS, CDR2 YYEKEE, per germline (reference sequence). V was clipped by 2 bases and J by 4 bases, with 18 bases between them. This CDR3 region has 16 residues. CDR3 DNA: TGTGCCAGCAGCTTCCGGGTCGGTGGGGGAGGCACTGAAGCTTTCTTT. Its translation: CASSFRVGGGGTEAFF.

The chain couples TRBV5-5 to TRBJ1-4; D gene uncertain. V was clipped by 2 bases and J by 5 bases, with 13 bases between them. Germline-derived CDR1 and CDR2 are SGHKS and YYEKEE (reference sequence). This CDR3 has 15 residues. CDR3 amino acids: CASSFTNTKNEKLFF. DNA of the CDR3: TGTGCCAGCAGCTTCACTAACACAAAAAATGAAAAACTGTTTTTT.